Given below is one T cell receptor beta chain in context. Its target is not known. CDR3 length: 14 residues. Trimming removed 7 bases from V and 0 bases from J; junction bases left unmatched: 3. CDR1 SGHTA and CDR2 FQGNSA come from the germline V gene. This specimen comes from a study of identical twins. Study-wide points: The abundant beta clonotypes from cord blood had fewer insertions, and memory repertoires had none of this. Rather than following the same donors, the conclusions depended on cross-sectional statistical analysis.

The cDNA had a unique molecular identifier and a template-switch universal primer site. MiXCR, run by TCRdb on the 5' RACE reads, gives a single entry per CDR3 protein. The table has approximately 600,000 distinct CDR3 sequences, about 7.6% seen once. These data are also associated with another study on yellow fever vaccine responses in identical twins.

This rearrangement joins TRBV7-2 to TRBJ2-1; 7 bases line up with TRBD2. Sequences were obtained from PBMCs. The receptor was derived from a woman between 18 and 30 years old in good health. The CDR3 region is CASTGGTSYNEQFF. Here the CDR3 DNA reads TGTGCCAGCACGGGAGGCACCTCCTACAATGAGCAGTTCTTC.